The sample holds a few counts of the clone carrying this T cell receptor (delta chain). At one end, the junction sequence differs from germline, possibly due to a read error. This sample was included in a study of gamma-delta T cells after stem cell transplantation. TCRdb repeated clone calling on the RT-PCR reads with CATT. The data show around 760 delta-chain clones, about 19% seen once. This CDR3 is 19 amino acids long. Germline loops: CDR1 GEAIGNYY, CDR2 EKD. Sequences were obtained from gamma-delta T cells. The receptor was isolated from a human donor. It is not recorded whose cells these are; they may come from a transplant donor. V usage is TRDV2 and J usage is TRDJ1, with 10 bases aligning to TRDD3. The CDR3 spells CAFDALEGTGGSYADKLIF. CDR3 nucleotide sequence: TGTGCCTTTGACGCCTTAGAAGGTACTGGGGGATCTTACGCCGATAAACTCATCTTT.